The clone carrying this T cell receptor (beta chain) was counted a few times. Its antigen is not identified. Through Arm-PCR of CDR3 regions and iRepertoire HTBI primers, TCR beta libraries were built. MiXCR was run by TCRdb on the multiplex PCR reads, yielding one entry per CDR3 protein. The table lists 600,000 to 650,000 distinct CDR3 sequences, under 20% of them singletons. Time point described: newly diagnosed GD, antithyroid drugs for less than 3 months. PBMCs provided the RNA from which the TCR library was made. The sample is drawn from a study of regulatory T cells in long-lasting Graves disease. Overall study findings and caveats: Comparison showed that persistent patients shared more public clonotypes (roughly 2,700) than new patients (roughly 1,000).

V lost 4 bases and J 0 bases, leaving 16 bases between the germline ends. The V gene's germline CDR1 is SGHRS and CDR2 YFSETQ. The CDR3 is 17 residues long. The same specimen was also included in a second study, on T cells in Graves' hyperthyroidism and ophthalmopathy.

This sequence was found in a woman aged 30 to 39 with Graves disease. The chain recombines TRBV5-1 with TRBJ1-4; TRBD1 is a possible D gene (6 bases). The sequencing used peripheral blood mononuclear cells (PBMCs), collected at new diagnosis, from a patient treated with antithyroid drugs. CDR3 in amino acids: CASSPGGRGATNEKLFF. In DNA form, the CDR3 reads TGCGCCAGCAGCCCCGGGGGGCGCGGTGCAACTAATGAAAAACTGTTTTTT.